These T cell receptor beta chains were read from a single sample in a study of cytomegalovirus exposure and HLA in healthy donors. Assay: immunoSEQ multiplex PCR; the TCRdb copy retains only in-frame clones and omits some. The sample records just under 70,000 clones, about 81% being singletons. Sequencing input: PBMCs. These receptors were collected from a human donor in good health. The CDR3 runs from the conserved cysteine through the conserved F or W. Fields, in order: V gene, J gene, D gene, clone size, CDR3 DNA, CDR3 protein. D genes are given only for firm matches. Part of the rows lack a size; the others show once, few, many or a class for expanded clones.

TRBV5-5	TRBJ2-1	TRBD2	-	TGTGCCAGCAGTTCCGGGACTAGCGGAGTGGGGGAGCAGTTCTTC	CASSSGTSGVGEQFF
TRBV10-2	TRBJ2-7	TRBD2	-	TGCGCCAGCAGTGGGGGGACTAGCGGGGGCCCAATAAGCTCCTACGAGCAGTACTTC	CASSGGTSGGPISSYEQYF
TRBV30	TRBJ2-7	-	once	TGTGCCTGGAGAACCGGGACTCCGGCGTCCGAGCAGTACTTC	CAWRTGTPASEQYF
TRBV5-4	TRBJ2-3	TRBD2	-	TGTGCCAGCAGCTTCGGGAAGCGGGGGGGCGGGACAGATACGCAGTATTTT	CASSFGKRGGGTDTQYF
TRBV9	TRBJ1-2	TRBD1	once	TGTGCCAGCAATCCCGGGACAGGGGGCTCCTATGGCTACACCTTC	CASNPGTGGSYGYTF
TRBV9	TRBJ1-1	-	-	TGTGCCAGCAGCCCCATAGGGGATGAGAACACTGAAGCTTTCTTT	CASSPIGDENTEAFF
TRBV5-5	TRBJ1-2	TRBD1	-	TGTGCCAGCAGCGGAGGGACAGGGGGCGTTCGGAAAGGCTACACCTTC	CASSGGTGGVRKGYTF
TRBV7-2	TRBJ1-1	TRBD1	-	TGTGCCAGCAGCTTAGGCGGGGCAGGGGGCTGGGGCACTGAAGCTTTCTTT	CASSLGGAGGWGTEAFF
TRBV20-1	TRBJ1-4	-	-	TGCAGTGCTCTTAATGAAAAACTGTTTTTT	CSALNEKLFF
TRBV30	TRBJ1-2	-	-	TGTGCCTGGAGTATTCGGAGCCTTCTCTATGGCTACACCTTC	CAWSIRSLLYGYTF
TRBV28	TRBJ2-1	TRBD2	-	TGTGCCAGCAGAAAAGGAACTGCGGGGGGCTTCTACAATGAGCAGTTCTTC	CASRKGTAGGFYNEQFF
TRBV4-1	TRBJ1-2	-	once	TGCGCCAGCAGCCAAGAGGGGGCAGGGGCGATCTATGGCTACACCTTC	CASSQEGAGAIYGYTF
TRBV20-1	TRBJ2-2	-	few	TGCAGTGCTGAGGCGATCGGGGAGCTGTTTTTT	CSAEAIGELFF
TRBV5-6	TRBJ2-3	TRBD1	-	TGTGCCAGCAGCTGGACAGGGGGCACAGATACGCAGTATTTT	CASSWTGGTDTQYF
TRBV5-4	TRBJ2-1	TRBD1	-	TGTGCCAGCAGCTCTGGGACAGGTTACGTCTACAATGAGCAGTTCTTC	CASSSGTGYVYNEQFF
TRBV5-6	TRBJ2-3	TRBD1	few	TGTGCCAGCAGCTTGGCGCAGGGGGTAAATGCAGATACGCAGTATTTT	CASSLAQGVNADTQYF
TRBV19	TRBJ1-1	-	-	TGTGCCAGTAGGCTAGGGGGGGCTGAAGCTTTCTTT	CASRLGGAEAFF
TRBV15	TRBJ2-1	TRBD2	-	TGTGCCACCAGCAGAGATCGCAGCGGGGGGGATCGTGAGCAGTTCTTC	CATSRDRSGGDREQFF
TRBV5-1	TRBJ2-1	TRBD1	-	TGCGCCAGCAGCTTGCCGGGACAGGGCTACAATGAGCAGTTCTTC	CASSLPGQGYNEQFF
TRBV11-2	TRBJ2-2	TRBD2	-	TGTGCCAGCAGCCCTAGCGGGGGGGCCCGGGAGCTGTTTTTT	CASSPSGGARELFF
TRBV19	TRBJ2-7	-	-	TGTGCCAGTAGTATGAGTGACTCCTACGAGCAGTACTTC	CASSMSDSYEQYF
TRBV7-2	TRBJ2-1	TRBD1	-	TGTGCCAGCAGCTTGGACAGGGTAAACAATGAGCAGTTCTTC	CASSLDRVNNEQFF
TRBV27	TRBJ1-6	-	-	TGTGCCAGCAGTTTTCGAGGGACACCGAGCTCCTATAATTCACCCCTCCACTTT	CASSFRGTPSSYNSPLHF
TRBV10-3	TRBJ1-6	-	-	TGTGCCATCTCTTCAGGGGAAAGTAATCGTTCACCCCTCCACTTT	CAISSGESNRSPLHF
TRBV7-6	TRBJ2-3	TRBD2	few	TGTGCCAGCAGCCGACTAGCGGGGGACCTCACAGATACGCAGTATTTT	CASSRLAGDLTDTQYF
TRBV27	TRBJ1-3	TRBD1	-	TGTGCCAGCAGCCCCTCGGGACAGGGGGCTGGAAACACCATATATTTT	CASSPSGQGAGNTIYF
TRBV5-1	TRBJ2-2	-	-	TGCGCCAGCAGCCCAGTGACCAGCCGGGACGGGGAGCTGTTTTTT	CASSPVTSRDGELFF
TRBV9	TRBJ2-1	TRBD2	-	TGTGCCAGCAGCGTACATGGGGGGGTGGGGCGGGGGGGCCTCAATGAGCAGTTCTTC	CASSVHGGVGRGGLNEQFF
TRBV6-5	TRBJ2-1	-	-	TGTGCCAGCAGCCCCGTGGACAGCCTCAATGAGCAGTTCTTC	CASSPVDSLNEQFF
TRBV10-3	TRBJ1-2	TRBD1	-	TGTGCCATCAGTGAGACAGGGGTTGACGGCTACACCTTC	CAISETGVDGYTF
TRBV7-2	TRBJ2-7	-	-	TGTGCCAGCAGCTTAGCGGAGGGTTGGACGGATTCTTGTGAGCAGTACTTC	CASSLAEGWTDSCEQYF
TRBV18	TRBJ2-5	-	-	TGTGCCAGCTCACCAAATCCCTCGGGGTACGGGGAGACCCAGTACTTC	CASSPNPSGYGETQYF
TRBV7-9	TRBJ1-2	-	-	TGTGCCAGCAGCTTAGGTCCTCAGGCCAACTATGGCTACACCTTC	CASSLGPQANYGYTF
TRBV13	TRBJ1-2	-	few	TGTGCCAGCAGCTTGGGGGGTGGCTACACCTTC	CASSLGGGYTF
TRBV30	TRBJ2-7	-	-	TGTGCCTGGAGTCTAACCAGGGACTCCCCCTACGAGCAGTACTTC	CAWSLTRDSPYEQYF
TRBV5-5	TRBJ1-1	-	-	TGTGCCAGCAGCTTTATGGGGCCCGAAGCTTTCTTT	CASSFMGPEAFF
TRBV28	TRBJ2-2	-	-	TGTGCCAGCAGTTTACTCACCGGGGAGCTGTTTTTT	CASSLLTGELFF
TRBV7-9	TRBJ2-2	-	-	TGTGCCAGCAGCTCCTCATCTAAGACACCGAACACCGGGGAGCTGTTTTTT	CASSSSSKTPNTGELFF
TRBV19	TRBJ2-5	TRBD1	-	TGTGCCAGTAGTCCTCTCCCGGGACAGGGGGGTGGGGAGACCCAGTACTTC	CASSPLPGQGGGETQYF
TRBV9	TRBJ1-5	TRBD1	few	TGTGCCAGCAGCGCGACAGGGGCCCAGCCCCAGCATTTT	CASSATGAQPQHF
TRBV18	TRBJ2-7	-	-	TGTGCCAGCTCACCACCGGCGACAGGAATCTACGAGCAGTACTTC	CASSPPATGIYEQYF
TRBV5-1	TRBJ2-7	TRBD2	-	TGCGCCAGCAGCTTGGGCGGGGGGAGTTCTAGGGACGAGCAGTACTTC	CASSLGGGSSRDEQYF
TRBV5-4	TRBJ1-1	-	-	TGTGCCAGCAGCTTGGATTATGGGACAGAAGCTTTCTTT	CASSLDYGTEAFF
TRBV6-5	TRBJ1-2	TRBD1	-	TGTGCCAGCAGTTACCTGGGGGACAGTGGCTACACCTTC	CASSYLGDSGYTF
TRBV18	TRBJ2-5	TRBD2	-	TGTGCCAGCTCGCCGAGCGGGGGGGCCGAGACCCAGTACTTC	CASSPSGGAETQYF
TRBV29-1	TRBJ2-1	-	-	TGCAGCGTTGATGGCCAGAGGTCGAACAATGAGCAGTTCTTC	CSVDGQRSNNEQFF
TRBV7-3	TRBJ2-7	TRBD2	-	TGTGCCAGCAGCCCCTCTAGCGGGGGCTACGAGCAGTACTTC	CASSPSSGGYEQYF
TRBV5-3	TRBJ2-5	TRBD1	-	TGTGCCAGAAGCTTGAAGACAGGGGACCAAGAGACCCAGTACTTC	CARSLKTGDQETQYF
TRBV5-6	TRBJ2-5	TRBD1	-	TGTGCCAGCAGCGACTTTACAGGGGCAGAGACCCAGTACTTC	CASSDFTGAETQYF
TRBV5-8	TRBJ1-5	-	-	TGTGCCAGCAGCTTGGGACAGGCCTCCAATCAGCCCCAGCATTTT	CASSLGQASNQPQHF
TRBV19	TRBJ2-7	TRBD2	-	TGTGCCAGTAGTCTCCGGGGGGACGGCGAGCAGTACTTC	CASSLRGDGEQYF
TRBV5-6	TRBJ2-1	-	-	TGTGCCAGCAGCTTGTGGGGGGGTGGACAGACTAGTGAGCAGTTCTTC	CASSLWGGGQTSEQFF
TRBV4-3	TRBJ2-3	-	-	TGCGCCAGCAGCCACCCCGCGGGGACGGGGTTCTCTAGCACAGATACGCAGTATTTT	CASSHPAGTGFSSTDTQYF
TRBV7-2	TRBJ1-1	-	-	TGTGCCAGCAGCGTACGACAGGCTCTGAACACTGAAGCTTTCTTT	CASSVRQALNTEAFF
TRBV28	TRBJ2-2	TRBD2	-	TGTGCCAGCGTCATCGGGGGGGAGACCGGGGAGCTGTTTTTT	CASVIGGETGELFF